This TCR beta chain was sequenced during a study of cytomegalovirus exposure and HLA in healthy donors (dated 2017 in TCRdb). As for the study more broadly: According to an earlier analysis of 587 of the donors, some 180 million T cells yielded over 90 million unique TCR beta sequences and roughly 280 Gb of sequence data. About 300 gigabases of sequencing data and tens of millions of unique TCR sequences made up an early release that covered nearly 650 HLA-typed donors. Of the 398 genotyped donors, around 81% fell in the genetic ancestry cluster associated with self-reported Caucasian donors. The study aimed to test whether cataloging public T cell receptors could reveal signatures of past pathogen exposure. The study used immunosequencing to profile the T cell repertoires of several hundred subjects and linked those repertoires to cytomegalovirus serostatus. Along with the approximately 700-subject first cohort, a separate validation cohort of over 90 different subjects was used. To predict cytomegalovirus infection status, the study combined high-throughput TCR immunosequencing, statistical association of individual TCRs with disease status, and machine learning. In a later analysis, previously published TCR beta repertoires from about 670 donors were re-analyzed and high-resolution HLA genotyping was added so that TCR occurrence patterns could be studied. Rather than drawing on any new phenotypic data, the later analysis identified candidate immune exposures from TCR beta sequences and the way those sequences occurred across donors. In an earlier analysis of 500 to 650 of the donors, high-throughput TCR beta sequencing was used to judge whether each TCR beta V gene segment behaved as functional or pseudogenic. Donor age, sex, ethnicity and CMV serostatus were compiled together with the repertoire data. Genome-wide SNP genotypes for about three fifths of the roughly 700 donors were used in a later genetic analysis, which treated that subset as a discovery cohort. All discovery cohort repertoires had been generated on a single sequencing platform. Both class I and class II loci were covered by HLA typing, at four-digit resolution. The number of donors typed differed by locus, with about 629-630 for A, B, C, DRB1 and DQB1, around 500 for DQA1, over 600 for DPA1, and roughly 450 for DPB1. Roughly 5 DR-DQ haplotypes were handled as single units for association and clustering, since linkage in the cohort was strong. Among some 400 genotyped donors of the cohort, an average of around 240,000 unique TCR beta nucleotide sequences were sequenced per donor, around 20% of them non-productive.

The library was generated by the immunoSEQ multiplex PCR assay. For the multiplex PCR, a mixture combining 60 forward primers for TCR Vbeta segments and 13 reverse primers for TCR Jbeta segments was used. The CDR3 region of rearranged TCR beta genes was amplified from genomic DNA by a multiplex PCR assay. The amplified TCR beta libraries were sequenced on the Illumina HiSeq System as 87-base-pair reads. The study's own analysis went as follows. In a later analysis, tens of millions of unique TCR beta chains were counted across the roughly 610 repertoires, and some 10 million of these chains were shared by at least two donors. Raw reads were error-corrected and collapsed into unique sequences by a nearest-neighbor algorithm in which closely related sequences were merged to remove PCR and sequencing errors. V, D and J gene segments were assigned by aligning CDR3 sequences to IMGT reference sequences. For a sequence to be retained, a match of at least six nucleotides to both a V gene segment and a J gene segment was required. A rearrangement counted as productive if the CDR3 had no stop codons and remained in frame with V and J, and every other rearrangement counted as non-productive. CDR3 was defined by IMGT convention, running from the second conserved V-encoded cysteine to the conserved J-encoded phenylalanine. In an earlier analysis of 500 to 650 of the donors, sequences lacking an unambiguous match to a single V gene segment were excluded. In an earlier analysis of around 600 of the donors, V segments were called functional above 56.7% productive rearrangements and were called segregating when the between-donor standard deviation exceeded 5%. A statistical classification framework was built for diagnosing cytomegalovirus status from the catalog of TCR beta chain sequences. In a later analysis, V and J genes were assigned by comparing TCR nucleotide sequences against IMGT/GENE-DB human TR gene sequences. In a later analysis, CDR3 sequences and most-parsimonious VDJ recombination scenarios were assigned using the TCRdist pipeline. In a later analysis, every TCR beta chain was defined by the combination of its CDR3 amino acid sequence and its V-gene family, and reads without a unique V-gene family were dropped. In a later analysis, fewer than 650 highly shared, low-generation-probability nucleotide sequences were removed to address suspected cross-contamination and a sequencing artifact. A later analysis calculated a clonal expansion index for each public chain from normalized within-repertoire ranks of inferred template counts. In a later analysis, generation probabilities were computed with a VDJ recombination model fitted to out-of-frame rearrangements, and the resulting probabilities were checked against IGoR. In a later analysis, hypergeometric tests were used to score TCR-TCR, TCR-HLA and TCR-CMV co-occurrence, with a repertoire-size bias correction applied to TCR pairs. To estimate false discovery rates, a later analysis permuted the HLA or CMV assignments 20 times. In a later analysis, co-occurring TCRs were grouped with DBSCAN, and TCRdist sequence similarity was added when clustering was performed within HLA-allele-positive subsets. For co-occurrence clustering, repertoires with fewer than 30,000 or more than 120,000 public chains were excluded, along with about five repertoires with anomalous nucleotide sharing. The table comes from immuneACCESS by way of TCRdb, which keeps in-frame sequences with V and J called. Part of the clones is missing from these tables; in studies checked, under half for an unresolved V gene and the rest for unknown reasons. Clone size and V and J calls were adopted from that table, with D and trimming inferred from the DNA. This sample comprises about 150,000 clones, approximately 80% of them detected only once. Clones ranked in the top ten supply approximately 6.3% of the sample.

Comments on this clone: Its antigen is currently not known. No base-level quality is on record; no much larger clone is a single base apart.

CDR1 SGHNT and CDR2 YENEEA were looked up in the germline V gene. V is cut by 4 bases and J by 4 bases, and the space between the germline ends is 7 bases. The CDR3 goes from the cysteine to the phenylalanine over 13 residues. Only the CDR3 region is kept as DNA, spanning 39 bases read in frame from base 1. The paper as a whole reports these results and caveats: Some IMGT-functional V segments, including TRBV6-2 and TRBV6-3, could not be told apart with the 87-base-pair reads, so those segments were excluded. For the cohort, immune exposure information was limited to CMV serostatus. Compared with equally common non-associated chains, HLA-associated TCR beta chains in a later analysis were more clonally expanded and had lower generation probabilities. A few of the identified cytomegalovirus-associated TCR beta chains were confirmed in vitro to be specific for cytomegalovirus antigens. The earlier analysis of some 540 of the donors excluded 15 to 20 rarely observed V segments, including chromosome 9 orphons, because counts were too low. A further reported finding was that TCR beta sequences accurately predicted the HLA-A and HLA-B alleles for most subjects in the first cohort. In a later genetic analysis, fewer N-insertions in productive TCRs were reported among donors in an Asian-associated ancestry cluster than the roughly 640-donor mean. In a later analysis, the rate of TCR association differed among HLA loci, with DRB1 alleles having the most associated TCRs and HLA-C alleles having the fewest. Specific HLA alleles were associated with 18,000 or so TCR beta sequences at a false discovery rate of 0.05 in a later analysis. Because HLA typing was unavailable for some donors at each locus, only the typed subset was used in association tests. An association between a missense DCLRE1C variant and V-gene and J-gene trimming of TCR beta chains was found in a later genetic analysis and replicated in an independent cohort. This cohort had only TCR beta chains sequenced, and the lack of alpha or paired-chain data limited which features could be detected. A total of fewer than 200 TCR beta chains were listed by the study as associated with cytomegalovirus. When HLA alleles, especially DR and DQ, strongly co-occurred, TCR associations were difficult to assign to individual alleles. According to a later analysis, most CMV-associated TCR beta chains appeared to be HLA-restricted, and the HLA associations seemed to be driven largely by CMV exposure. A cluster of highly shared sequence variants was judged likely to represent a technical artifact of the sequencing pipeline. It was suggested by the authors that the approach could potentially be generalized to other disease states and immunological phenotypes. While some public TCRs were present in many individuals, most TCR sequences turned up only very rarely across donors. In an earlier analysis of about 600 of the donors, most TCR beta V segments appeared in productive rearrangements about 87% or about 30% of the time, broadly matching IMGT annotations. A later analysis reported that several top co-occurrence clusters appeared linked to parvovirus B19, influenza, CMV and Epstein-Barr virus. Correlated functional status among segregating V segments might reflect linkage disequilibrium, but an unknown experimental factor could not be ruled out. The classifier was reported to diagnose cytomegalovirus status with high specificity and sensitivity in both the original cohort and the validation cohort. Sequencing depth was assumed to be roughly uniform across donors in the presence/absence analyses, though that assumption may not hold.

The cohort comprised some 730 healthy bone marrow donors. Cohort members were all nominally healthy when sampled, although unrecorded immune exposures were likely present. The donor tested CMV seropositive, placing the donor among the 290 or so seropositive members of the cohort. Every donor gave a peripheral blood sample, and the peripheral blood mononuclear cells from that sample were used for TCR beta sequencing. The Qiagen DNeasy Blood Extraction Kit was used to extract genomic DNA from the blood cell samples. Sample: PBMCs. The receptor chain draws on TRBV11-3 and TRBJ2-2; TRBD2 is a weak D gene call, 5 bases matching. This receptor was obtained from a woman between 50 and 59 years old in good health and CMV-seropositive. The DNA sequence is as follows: TGTGCCAGCAGCTCCGGGGTCACCGGGGAGCTGTTTTTT. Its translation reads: CASSSGVTGELFF.